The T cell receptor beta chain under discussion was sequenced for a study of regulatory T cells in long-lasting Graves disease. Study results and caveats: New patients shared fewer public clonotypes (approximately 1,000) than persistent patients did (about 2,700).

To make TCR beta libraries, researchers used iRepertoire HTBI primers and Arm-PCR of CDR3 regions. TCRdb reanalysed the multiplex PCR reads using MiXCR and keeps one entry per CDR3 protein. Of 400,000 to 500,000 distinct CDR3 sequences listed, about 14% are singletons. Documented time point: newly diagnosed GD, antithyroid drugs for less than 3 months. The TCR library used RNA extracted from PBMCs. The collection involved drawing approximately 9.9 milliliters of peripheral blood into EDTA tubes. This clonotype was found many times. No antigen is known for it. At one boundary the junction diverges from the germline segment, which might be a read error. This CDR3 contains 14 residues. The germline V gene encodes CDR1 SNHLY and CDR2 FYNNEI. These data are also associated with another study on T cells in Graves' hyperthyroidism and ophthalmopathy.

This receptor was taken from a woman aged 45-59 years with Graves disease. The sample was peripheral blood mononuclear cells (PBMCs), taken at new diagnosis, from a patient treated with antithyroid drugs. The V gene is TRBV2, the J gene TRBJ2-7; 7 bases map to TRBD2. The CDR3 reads CASRNMTSSFEQYF. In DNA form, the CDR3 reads TGTGCCAGCAGGAACATGACTAGCTCCTTCGAGCAGTACTTC.